These 10 T cell receptor beta chains were sequenced from one sample in a study of a mutant IDH1 vaccine in newly diagnosed glioma. The method was immunoSEQ multiplex PCR; TCRdb's version includes in-frame clones alone and lacks a portion of them. Altogether more than 20,000 clones are present, roughly 90% being singletons, with the ten largest covering around 8.4%. The time point here: baseline, week 1 (first vaccination visit). Treatment defined: pre-vaccination baseline after standard-of-care therapy. Sequences were derived from PBMCs, sampled from a glioma patient treated with radiotherapy, temozolomide or both. The receptors originated from a man in his thirties or forties with glioma.

The chain couples TRBV19 to TRBJ1-5; D unresolved. The CDR3 is made up of 18 amino acids. Germline CDR1 and CDR2: LNHDA and SQIVND (reference sequence). V dropped 4 bases and J dropped 0 bases, with 19 bases sitting between them. CDR3 bases: TGTGCCAGTAGTACCGCCCGTGGTACGGGCCATAGCAATCAGCCCCAGCATTTT. Protein sequence: CASSTARGTGHSNQPQHF.

The rearrangement links TRBV5-1 to TRBJ1-3; TRBD1 might be the D (5 bases). Germline V gives CDR1 SGHRS, CDR2 YFSETQ. V lost 4 bases and J 4 bases, leaving 18 bases between the germline ends. CDR3 length equals 16 residues. Here the CDR3 reads CASSQRPAGPGNTIYF. CDR3 DNA sequence: TGCGCCAGCAGCCAACGGCCCGCAGGGCCAGGAAACACCATATATTTT.

This clone was seen only once. The J gene is TRBJ2-7, the V gene TRBV6-1, with TRBD2 as a possible D gene (6 bases). Trimming took 2 bases from V and 0 from J, leaving 17 bases between them. Per germline, CDR1 MNHNS and CDR2 SASEGT. The CDR3 extends over 17 amino acids. CDR3 residues: CASSEWGNRGNSYEQYF. The CDR3 nucleotides are TGTGCCAGCAGTGAATGGGGTAACCGGGGGAACTCCTACGAGCAGTACTTC.

This sequence joins TRBV20-1 and TRBJ1-1; the D gene is possibly TRBD1 (6 bases). Germline V CDR1 and CDR2: DFQATT, SNEGSKA (reference sequence). V lost 7 bases, J lost 10 bases, and 16 bases lay in between. The CDR3 runs 11 residues. The CDR3 DNA is TGCAGTGTTGGAGGGGGGGCGGGAGCTTTCTTT. Amino acid sequence: CSVGGGAGAFF.

The chain couples TRBV10-3 to TRBJ2-3; 8 positions agree with TRBD2. From germline, CDR1 is ENHRY and CDR2 SYGVKD. V shed 6 bases, J shed 0 bases, and the junction held 5 bases outside the gene matches. This CDR3 has 15 amino acids. The CDR3 region is CAIRTSVTSTDTQYF. The CDR3 DNA is TGTGCCATCAGGACTAGCGTCACTAGCACAGATACGCAGTATTTT.

The V gene is TRBV29-1, the J gene TRBJ2-1; a possible D gene is TRBD2 (5 bases). This CDR3 has 13 amino acids. Germline assignment: CDR1 SQVTM and CDR2 ANQGSEA. The V end lost 7 bases, the J end lost 0 bases, and 10 bases lay between the germline ends. In nucleotides, the CDR3 is TGCAGCGCGGCGGGCCGCTCCTACAATGAGCAGTTCTTC. Translated: CSAAGRSYNEQFF.

A note on this clone: The sample holds other DNA sequences that translate to the same CDR3. The chain employs TRBV5-1 and TRBJ1-1, with a possible D match to TRBD1 (6 bases). The CDR3 is made up of 16 amino acids. V lost 4 bases and J lost 3, with 19 bases in between. Germline values: CDR1 SGHRS, CDR2 YFSETQ. CDR3 DNA sequence: TGCGCCAGCAGCCTGGCTCTGACAGGACGAGACACTGAAGCTTTCTTT. It yields the protein CASSLALTGRDTEAFF.

The rearrangement uses TRBV29-1 and TRBJ2-7; perhaps D is TRBD1 or TRBD2 (5 bases each). Trimming stripped 2 bases from V and 0 bases from J, with 17 bases between. The germline CDR1 and CDR2 sequences are SQVTM and ANQGSEA. CDR3 size: 16 residues. The DNA for the CDR3 is TGCAGCGTTGAACGGGAAACAGGTCTGAGCTCCTACGAGCAGTACTTC. Translated: CSVERETGLSSYEQYF.

The chain couples TRBV27 to TRBJ1-6; possibly TRBD1 for D (5 bases). Germline CDR1 reads MNHEY; CDR2 reads SMNVEV (reference sequence). The CDR3 runs to 16 residues. Deletions cut 7 bases from V and 0 bases from J, with 13 bases between. CDR3: CASTPRAHSYNSPLHF. CDR3 nucleotide sequence: TGTGCCAGCACCCCCAGGGCGCACTCCTATAATTCACCCCTCCACTTT.

The chain combines TRBV11-3 with TRBJ1-1; D gene unclear. V lost 2 bases and J 0 bases, leaving 4 bases between the germline ends. Germline lookup yields CDR1 SGHNT and CDR2 YENEEA. The CDR3 loop spans 13 amino acids. This chain's CDR3 is CASSLSVNTEAFF. In DNA, the CDR3 is TGTGCCAGCAGCTTAAGTGTGAACACTGAAGCTTTCTTT.